Listed below are T cell receptor beta chains from one sample, sequenced in a study of sequential checkpoint blockade in melanoma. The method was immunoSEQ multiplex PCR; TCRdb's version includes in-frame clones alone and lacks a portion of them. The sample has more than 9,000 clones; around 73% are singletons. This sample comprised CD8+ T cells sorted from blood (inferred from file names), obtained from a patient given nivolumab and ipilimumab in sequence. The receptors were gathered from a human donor with melanoma. Both conserved end residues are part of each CDR3. D genes are given only for firm matches. Size is stated for part of the rows, as once, few or many counts, or as a class when the clone is expanded.

-,TRBJ2-3,TRBD2,TRBV6-4,CASSGTSGGGTDTQYF,TGTGCCAGCAGTGGGACTAGCGGGGGCGGCACAGATACGCAGTATTTT
-,TRBJ2-5,TRBD2,TRBV7-9,CASSAGTSKGYQETQYF,TGTGCCAGCAGCGCGGGGACTAGCAAAGGTTACCAAGAGACCCAGTACTTC
-,TRBJ2-6,-,TRBV18,CASSQGHFSGANVLTF,TGTGCCAGCTCACAGGGACACTTCTCTGGGGCCAACGTCCTGACTTTC
-,TRBJ2-1,TRBD1,TRBV7-2,CASRDRDRAPNEQFF,TGTGCCAGCAGGGACCGGGACAGGGCCCCCAATGAGCAGTTCTTC
few,TRBJ2-7,-,TRBV2,CASSEILSGINEQYF,TGTGCCAGCAGTGAGATTCTGTCAGGGATCAACGAGCAGTACTTC
few,TRBJ2-2,TRBD2,TRBV7-3,CASSLMGGGAFTGELFF,TGTGCCAGCAGCTTAATGGGCGGGGGGGCCTTCACCGGGGAGCTGTTTTTT
-,TRBJ2-1,-,TRBV9,CASGSGSYNEQFF,TGTGCCAGCGGCAGCGGTTCCTACAATGAGCAGTTCTTC
-,TRBJ2-7,-,TRBV5-6,CASSRGSLDGQYF,TGTGCCAGCAGCCGCGGTAGTCTCGACGGGCAGTACTTC
-,TRBJ1-2,-,TRBV9,CASSVGQGRNYGYTF,TGTGCCAGCAGCGTAGGCCAGGGGCGGAACTATGGCTACACCTTC
-,TRBJ2-5,-,TRBV7-9,CASSSARAAWEQYF,TGTGCCAGCAGCTCCGCCCGGGCAGCCTGGGAGCAGTACTTC
-,TRBJ2-7,TRBD1,TRBV27,CASSFGTGQSFYEQYF,TGTGCCAGCAGTTTCGGTACGGGACAGTCTTTCTACGAGCAGTACTTC
-,TRBJ2-7,-,TRBV11-3,CASSSHSYEQYF,TGTGCCAGCAGCTCCCACTCCTACGAGCAGTACTTC
few,TRBJ2-3,TRBD2,TRBV7-9,CASWGGTDTQYF,TGTGCCAGCTGGGGGGGGACAGATACGCAGTATTTT
few,TRBJ2-1,TRBD1,TRBV27,CASSYRDRSRDEQFF,TGTGCCAGCAGTTACAGGGACAGGTCCAGGGATGAGCAGTTCTTC
-,TRBJ2-5,-,TRBV6-5,CASSPDGLEQYF,TGTGCCAGCAGCCCTGACGGCCTGGAGCAGTACTTC
-,TRBJ2-2,-,TRBV7-9,CASSTDPGAGELFF,TGTGCCAGCAGCACGGACCCGGGGGCCGGGGAGCTGTTTTTT
-,TRBJ2-7,-,TRBV5-6,CASSLGELDEQYF,TGTGCCAGCAGCTTGGGGGAGTTGGACGAGCAGTACTTC
-,TRBJ2-1,TRBD2,TRBV2,CASSVGLAGVYEQFF,TGTGCCAGCAGTGTAGGGCTAGCGGGAGTATATGAGCAGTTCTTC
-,TRBJ2-6,TRBD2,TRBV5-1,CASSPGLAGGYSGANVLTF,TGCGCCAGCAGCCCTGGTCTAGCGGGAGGTTACTCTGGGGCCAACGTCCTGACTTTC
-,TRBJ1-5,-,TRBV2,CASTPSRDAVQPQHF,TGTGCCAGCACCCCATCGAGGGATGCGGTTCAGCCCCAGCATTTT
few,TRBJ2-7,TRBD1,TRBV15,CATGTGSYEQYF,TGTGCCACCGGGACAGGTTCGTACGAGCAGTACTTC
few,TRBJ2-2,-,TRBV7-9,CASSLVVGELFF,TGTGCCAGCAGCTTAGTCGTAGGGGAGCTGTTTTTT
-,TRBJ1-2,-,TRBV14,CASSLQGLDYGYTF,TGTGCCAGCAGCCTTCAGGGTCTCGACTATGGCTACACCTTC
-,TRBJ1-1,-,TRBV6-6,CASSYFLGGRNTEAFF,TGTGCCAGCAGTTACTTCCTCGGGGGTAGGAACACTGAAGCTTTCTTT
-,TRBJ2-5,TRBD2,TRBV5-1,CASSPAWSGGETQYF,TGCGCCAGCAGCCCGGCGTGGAGCGGGGGAGAGACCCAGTACTTC
-,TRBJ2-7,TRBD1,TRBV6-6,CASSYPGQGMHEQYF,TGTGCCAGCAGTTACCCCGGACAGGGAATGCACGAGCAGTACTTC
-,TRBJ1-3,TRBD1,TRBV9,CASSIDRGSGNTIYF,TGTGCCAGCAGCATCGACAGGGGCTCTGGAAACACCATATATTTT
once,TRBJ2-7,TRBD2,TRBV4-2,CASSQDTSGSPRPYEQYF,TGTGCCAGCAGCCAAGATACTAGCGGGAGTCCTAGACCCTACGAGCAGTACTTC
-,TRBJ2-7,TRBD1,TRBV6-5,CASSYPGQGMHEQYF,TGTGCCAGCAGTTACCCCGGACAGGGAATGCACGAGCAGTACTTC
-,TRBJ1-5,-,TRBV27,CASSLGSGSRPQHF,TGTGCCAGCAGTTTAGGGTCAGGGTCACGGCCCCAGCATTTT
-,TRBJ2-7,TRBD1,TRBV27,CASSSGQGVEQYF,TGTGCCAGCAGTTCGGGACAGGGGGTCGAGCAGTACTTC
-,TRBJ2-7,TRBD1,TRBV6-1,CATRQGVYEQYF,TGTGCCACCCGACAGGGAGTCTACGAGCAGTACTTC
-,TRBJ1-1,-,TRBV27,CASTLGRGAEAFF,TGTGCCAGCACCTTAGGTAGGGGTGCTGAAGCTTTCTTT
few,TRBJ2-2,TRBD2,TRBV9,CASSGGPGTSETGELFF,TGTGCCAGCAGCGGAGGCCCTGGGACTAGCGAAACCGGGGAGCTGTTTTTT
medium-sized,TRBJ2-1,TRBD2,TRBV9,CASSFSGSVYNEQFF,TGTGCCAGCAGCTTTAGCGGGAGTGTCTACAATGAGCAGTTCTTC
-,TRBJ2-7,TRBD2,TRBV27,CASRRGGNEQYF,TGTGCCAGCCGTCGGGGGGGCAACGAGCAGTACTTC
-,TRBJ2-7,TRBD1,TRBV6-6,CASRWDRGAGYEQYF,TGTGCCAGCAGATGGGACAGGGGAGCGGGATACGAGCAGTACTTC
-,TRBJ2-5,TRBD2,TRBV12-5,CASGVREAGVYEETQYF,TGTGCTAGTGGTGTACGGGAGGCGGGGGTATATGAAGAGACCCAGTACTTC
-,TRBJ2-7,TRBD2,TRBV9,CASSRGGGSIYEQYF,TGTGCCAGCAGCCGGGGGGGAGGTAGCATCTACGAGCAGTACTTC
-,TRBJ2-5,-,TRBV10-2,CASSEPGDGETQYF,TGCGCCAGCAGTGAGCCAGGGGATGGGGAGACCCAGTACTTC
-,TRBJ1-5,TRBD1,TRBV2,CASSEMGQGNQPQHF,TGTGCCAGCAGTGAGATGGGACAGGGGAATCAGCCCCAGCATTTT
-,TRBJ2-5,-,TRBV2,CAIPSPGFYQETQYF,TGTGCCATCCCCTCCCCGGGATTCTACCAAGAGACCCAGTACTTC
-,TRBJ2-1,TRBD1,TRBV30,CAWNRLQGPYNEQFF,TGTGCCTGGAATCGGTTACAGGGGCCATACAATGAGCAGTTCTTC
-,TRBJ1-4,TRBD1,TRBV5-1,CASSQYPTGTTTNEKLFF,TGCGCCAGCAGCCAATACCCGACAGGGACAACAACTAATGAAAAACTGTTTTTT
-,TRBJ2-5,-,TRBV20-1,CSARLLETQYF,TGCAGTGCTAGACTTCTGGAGACCCAGTACTTC
-,TRBJ2-7,-,TRBV27,CASSLSRDSYEQYF,TGTGCCAGCAGTTTATCGAGAGACAGCTACGAGCAGTACTTC
large,TRBJ2-1,-,TRBV7-6,CASSLAGGQNEQFF,TGTGCCAGCAGCTTAGCGGGAGGTCAGAATGAGCAGTTCTTC
-,TRBJ2-1,-,TRBV11-2,CASSFPGINEQFF,TGTGCCAGCAGCTTTCCAGGGATCAATGAGCAGTTCTTC
-,TRBJ2-5,TRBD2,TRBV7-9,CASSTGLAGEETQYF,TGTGCCAGCAGCACCGGACTAGCAGGGGAAGAGACCCAGTACTTC
-,TRBJ2-7,-,TRBV7-9,CASSLDRHEQYF,TGTGCCAGCAGCCTTGACAGGCACGAGCAGTACTTC
-,TRBJ1-2,TRBD1,TRBV29-1,CSVPGQGVEGYTF,TGCAGCGTCCCGGGACAGGGCGTCGAAGGCTACACCTTC
-,TRBJ1-1,-,TRBV14,CASSPTGPVAFF,TGTGCCAGCAGCCCCACAGGGCCAGTGGCTTTCTTT
-,TRBJ2-1,-,TRBV14,CASREVRGPYNEQFF,TGTGCCAGCAGGGAGGTGAGAGGGCCCTACAATGAGCAGTTCTTC
-,TRBJ2-7,-,TRBV7-6,CASSEGGETYEQYF,TGTGCCAGCAGCGAGGGGGGGGAAACCTACGAGCAGTACTTC
few,TRBJ2-7,TRBD2,TRBV7-9,CASSLGLASSYEQYF,TGTGCCAGCAGCTTGGGACTAGCCTCCTCCTACGAGCAGTACTTC
once,TRBJ1-2,-,TRBV7-9,CASSPATRHYGYTF,TGTGCCAGCAGCCCCGCCACGCGGCACTATGGCTACACCTTC
-,TRBJ1-2,-,TRBV30,CAWPRVGYGYTF,TGTGCCTGGCCCAGGGTGGGCTATGGCTACACCTTC
once,TRBJ2-7,TRBD2,TRBV6-5,CAISGTSWGSYEQYF,TGTGCCATCAGCGGGACTAGCTGGGGGTCCTACGAGCAGTACTTC
-,TRBJ1-2,-,TRBV27,CASSFGGSVDGYTF,TGTGCCAGCAGTTTTGGTGGCTCCGTGGATGGCTACACCTTC